This T cell receptor (beta chain) was recovered during a study of T-cell reconstitution after alpha-beta-depleted transplantation in children. TCRbeta library construction was performed incorporating unique molecular identifiers. MiXCR, run by TCRdb on the PCR reads, gives a single entry per CDR3 protein. This sample has roughly 500,000 distinct CDR3 sequences, with about 31% found just once. J lost 5 bases, V lost 4 bases, and 8 bases had no gene match. CDR3 length equals 14 residues. Germline V CDR1 and CDR2: SQVTM, ANQGSEA. The chain is built from TRBV29-1 and TRBJ2-3, with 8 bases identical to TRBD2. The clonotype was recovered from a human donor who donated a stem cell graft to a child with aplastic anemia. This sample comprised PBMCs from the stem cell graft donor, obtained from the stem cell graft. The CDR3 loop reads CSVVERERVDTQYF. The CDR3 coding sequence is TGCAGCGTTGTTGAGCGGGAGAGGGTAGATACGCAGTATTTT.